Each of the 20 T cell receptor beta chains below was sequenced from the same sample in a study of identical twins. TCRdb fed the 5' RACE reads into MiXCR, producing one record per CDR3 protein. Among 690,000 or so distinct CDR3 sequences listed, approximately 6% were seen once. Sequencing input: naive T cells sorted from blood. All receptors come from a young man in good health.

Ten or more counts support this clonotype. This CDR3 reads CASSSPGTRDNEQFF. The CDR3 DNA follows: TGTGCCAGCAGCTCCCCTGGGACTAGGGACAATGAGCAGTTCTTC. The chain is built from TRBV7-2 and TRBJ2-1; 8 bases are a match to TRBD2. Trimming at V came to 4 bases and at J to 5 bases, leaving 7 bases not matched to a gene. Germline assignment: CDR1 SGHTA and CDR2 FQGNSA. The CDR3 consists of 15 residues.

This clonotype was seen repeatedly, ten times or more. The gene calls are TRBV6-5 and TRBJ2-7; D is possibly TRBD2 (7 bases). There are 11 residues in the CDR3. CDR1 is MNHEY, CDR2 SVGAGI, per germline. The ends were cut back, 10 bases at V and 7 bases at J, with 14 bases in the middle. The CDR3 DNA sequence: TGTGCCACCGAAGGGGGGGAAGAGCAGTACTTC. Translating gives CATEGGEEQYF.

The chain is built from TRBV7-8 and TRBJ2-1, with 7 bases matching TRBD1. The ends lost 5 bases at V and 3 bases at J; junction bases unmatched: 13. The CDR3 spans 17 residues. Germline assignment: CDR1 SGHVS and CDR2 FQNEAQ. The CDR3 loop is CASSPGRDRTVYNEQFF. DNA of the CDR3: TGTGCCAGCAGCCCGGGAAGGGACAGAACCGTCTACAATGAGCAGTTCTTC.

The chain carries TRBV6-5 and TRBJ2-7; no reliable D call. V was pared by 0 bases and J by 3 bases, with 12 bases between. CDR3 size: 15 residues. CDR1 and CDR2 from the germline V gene are MNHEY and SVGAGI. Written as DNA, the CDR3 is TGTGCCAGCAGTTACTCTCGGCTAACGAACTACGAGCAGTACTTC. It is translated as CASSYSRLTNYEQYF.

The rearrangement joins TRBV5-1 to TRBJ2-7; D gene uncertain. The germline gives CDR1 SGHRS, CDR2 YFSETQ. The V end was cut by 4 bases, the J end by 3 bases, with 14 bases between. The CDR3 spans 14 residues. In DNA form, the CDR3 reads TGCGCCAGCAGCCTTAGTGGCGGCTTCTACGAGCAGTACTTC. The encoded protein is CASSLSGGFYEQYF.

The sample holds many counts of this clonotype. CDR3 nucleotide sequence: TGTGCCAGCAGCCCGGGGCCGACAGTTGGGCAAGAGACCCAGTACTTC. Amino acids: CASSPGPTVGQETQYF. The genes are TRBV5-5 and TRBJ2-5; either TRBD1 or TRBD2 may fit D (5 bases each). V lost 4 bases to trimming and J lost 2 bases, with 18 bases between them. Per the germline V gene, CDR1 is SGHKS and CDR2 is YYEKEE (reference sequence). The CDR3 covers 16 residues.

This clonotype was recorded many times. No DNA is shown, since the ends of the CDR3 on it are uncertain; the CDR3 is the one TCRdb lists. The CDR3 protein is CASTSAGRVGNEQFF. V usage is TRBV6-1 and J usage is TRBJ2-1; the tabulated D call, TRBD1, remains unverified against the DNA. Per germline, CDR1 MNHNS and CDR2 SASEGT. The CDR3 is made up of 15 amino acids, end residues included.

This clonotype was counted only a few times. The chain is built from TRBV27 and TRBJ2-7; the match to TRBD2 covers 9 bases. The CDR3 totals 15 residues. Germline V lookup: CDR1 MNHEY, CDR2 SMNVEV (reference sequence). The ends lost 3 bases at V and 5 bases at J; junction bases unmatched: 8. The CDR3 bases are TGTGCCAGCAGTTTTGAAGCGGGAGGACGGGACGAGCAGTACTTC. This encodes CASSFEAGGRDEQYF.

This clonotype has only a few counts. The chain recombines TRBV5-6 with TRBJ2-5; D possibly corresponds to TRBD2 (7 bases). This CDR3 spans 18 amino acids. Between the trimmed V and J ends, which lost 4 bases and 1 base, there was a span of 23 bases. Germline CDR1 is SGHDT and CDR2 is YYEEEE. CDR3 in amino acids: CASSLGVGGGWTQETQYF. CDR3 DNA sequence: TGTGCCAGCAGCCTCGGAGTGGGGGGGGGCTGGACCCAAGAGACCCAGTACTTC.

This clonotype showed up just a few times. The chain recombines TRBV14 with TRBJ2-7; the D is unclear. The CDR3 runs to 11 residues. Germline-derived CDR1 and CDR2 are SGHDN and FVKESK. Trimming shortened V by 7 bases and J by 2 bases, and 6 bases separated the two germline ends. The CDR3 DNA reads TGTGCCAGCAAGGGCCCCTACGAGCAGTACTTC. Translation: CASKGPYEQYF. The variable domain in full, with the rest retrieved from reference TRBV14 and TRBJ2-7, is EAGVTQFPSHSVIEKGQTVTLRCDPISGHDNLYWYRRVMGKEIKFLLHFVKESKQDESGMPNNRFLAERTGGTYSTLKVQPAELEDSGVYFCASKGPYEQYFGPGTRLTVT.

The chain joins TRBV6-5 to TRBJ1-5; D might be TRBD1 (6 bases). V was trimmed by 10 bases and J by 7 bases, leaving 14 bases between them. Germline CDR1 reads MNHEY; CDR2 reads SVGAGI. CDR3 size: 12 residues. The CDR3 reads CATSSGVQPQHF. The CDR3 bases are TGTGCCACCTCCTCAGGGGTACAGCCCCAGCATTTT.

This clonotype was counted at least ten times. This rearrangement joins TRBV20-1 to TRBJ2-3; 7 nucleotides match TRBD2. Trimming removed 7 bases from V and 1 base from J; junction bases left unmatched: 14. In germline, CDR1 is DFQATT, CDR2 SNEGSKA (reference sequence). The CDR3 runs to 16 residues. The DNA for the CDR3 is TGCAGTGGTAGGCACGCGGGAGTATGGGGCACAGATACGCAGTATTTT. Translating it yields CSGRHAGVWGTDTQYF.

This clonotype has at least ten counts. The chain is built from TRBV20-1 and TRBJ2-2; no definite D call. CDR3 length equals 11 residues. Germline V lookup: CDR1 DFQATT, CDR2 SNEGSKA (reference sequence). Trimming cost V 1 base and J 8 bases, with 5 bases left between them. The CDR3 protein is CSARVRGELFF. The CDR3 DNA follows: TGCAGTGCTAGAGTTAGGGGGGAGCTGTTTTTT.

This clonotype was observed many times. V and J are TRBV12-3 or TRBV12-4 and TRBJ2-1; D might be TRBD1 or TRBD2, each matching 6 bases. The germline V and J ends were trimmed by 6 bases and 7 bases, with 19 bases remaining between them. There are 15 residues in the CDR3. The DNA for the CDR3 is TGTGCCAGCAGCCTGTGGGGGGCCGGGGGAAATGAGCAGTTCTTC. Translated, it gives CASSLWGAGGNEQFF.

In this sample, this clonotype turned up many times. The chain uses TRBV13 and TRBJ2-7; tentative D call: TRBD1 (6 bases). The V end was cut by 5 bases, the J end by 1 base, with 12 bases between. Germline CDR1 reads PRHDT; CDR2 reads FYEKMQ (reference sequence). This CDR3 spans 14 amino acids. The CDR3 sequence is CASSATGFSYEQYV. The CDR3 DNA reads TGTGCCAGCAGCGCAACAGGGTTTTCCTACGAGCAGTACGTC.

This clonotype was detected a few times. V and J are TRBV29-1 and TRBJ2-1; 7 bases fit TRBD1. V lost 4 bases, J lost 7 bases, and 4 bases stayed unmatched. Germline CDR1 and CDR2: SQVTM and ANQGSEA. The CDR3 has 12 residues. Here the CDR3 reads CSVGQGPNEQFF. The CDR3 nucleotides are TGCAGCGTTGGACAGGGACCTAATGAGCAGTTCTTC.

Many counts were recorded for this clonotype. V gene TRBV7-2 combines with J gene TRBJ1-4; no definite D call. The V end was cut by 0 bases, the J end by 6 bases, with 8 bases between. The CDR3 is made up of 14 amino acids. In germline, CDR1 is SGHTA, CDR2 FQGNSA. CDR3 amino acids: CASSLAVVDEKLFF. CDR3 coding DNA: TGTGCCAGCAGCTTAGCGGTTGTCGATGAAAAACTGTTTTTT.

In its sample, this clonotype was seen many times. The V call is TRBV12-3 or TRBV12-4, the J call TRBJ2-2; a weak D match, TRBD1 (7 bases). This CDR3 comprises 16 residues. The V end was cut by 5 bases, the J end by 5 bases, with 18 bases between. The CDR3 DNA follows: TGTGCCAGCAGTCAATGGACAGGTGGGGGGACCGGGGAGCTGTTTTTT. Translation: CASSQWTGGGTGELFF.

This clonotype was picked up many times. The chain couples TRBV12-3 or TRBV12-4 to TRBJ1-2, with 10 bases lining up with TRBD1. The CDR3 has 12 residues. J gave up 7 bases and V 6 bases, and 2 bases lay outside the gene matches. As DNA, the CDR3 is TGTGCCAGCAGCCGGGACAGGGGTGGCTACACCTTC. This sequence encodes CASSRDRGGYTF.

This clonotype has only a few counts. V and J are TRBV5-5 and TRBJ1-5; D perhaps matches TRBD1 (6 bases). The germline V gene encodes CDR1 SGHKS and CDR2 YYEKEE (reference sequence). V lost 0 bases and J 0 bases, leaving 10 bases between the germline ends. The CDR3 consists of 16 residues. CDR3 nucleotides: TGTGCCAGCAGCTTGGAGGGGGTCGATAGCAATCAGCCCCAGCATTTT. This gives the protein CASSLEGVDSNQPQHF.